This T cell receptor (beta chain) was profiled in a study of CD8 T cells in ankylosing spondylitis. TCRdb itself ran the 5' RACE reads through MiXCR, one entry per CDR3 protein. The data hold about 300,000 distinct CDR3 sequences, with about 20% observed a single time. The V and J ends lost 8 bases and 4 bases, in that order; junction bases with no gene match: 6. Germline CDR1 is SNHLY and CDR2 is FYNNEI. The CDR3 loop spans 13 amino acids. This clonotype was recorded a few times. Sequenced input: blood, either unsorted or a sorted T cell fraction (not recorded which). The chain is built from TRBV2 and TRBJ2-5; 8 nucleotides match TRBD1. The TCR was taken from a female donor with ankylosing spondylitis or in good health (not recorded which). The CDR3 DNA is TGTGCCAGCGGACCAACAGGGGGAGAGACCCAGTACTTC. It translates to CASGPTGGETQYF. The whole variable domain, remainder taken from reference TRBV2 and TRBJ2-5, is EPEVTQTPSHQVTQMGQEVILRCVPISNHLYFYWYRQILGQKVEFLVSFYNNEISEKSEIFDDQFSVERPDGSNFTLKIRSTKLEDSAMYFCASGPTGGETQYFGPGTRLLVL.